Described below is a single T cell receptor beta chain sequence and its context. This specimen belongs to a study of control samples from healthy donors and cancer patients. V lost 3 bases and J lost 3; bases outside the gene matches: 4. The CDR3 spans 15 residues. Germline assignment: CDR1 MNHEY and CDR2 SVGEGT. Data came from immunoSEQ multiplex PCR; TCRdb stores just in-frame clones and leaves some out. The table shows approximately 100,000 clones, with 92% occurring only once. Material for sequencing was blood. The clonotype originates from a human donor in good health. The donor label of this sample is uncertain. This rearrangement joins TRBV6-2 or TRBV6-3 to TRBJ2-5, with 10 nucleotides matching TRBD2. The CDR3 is CASSYPTSGEETQYF. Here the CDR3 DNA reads TGTGCCAGCAGTTATCCTACTAGCGGGGAAGAGACCCAGTACTTC.